Ten or more counts support the clone carrying this TCR beta chain. The antigen is not known. Arm-PCR of CDR3 regions and iRepertoire HTBI primers were the basis on which TCR beta libraries were built. MiXCR, applied by TCRdb to the multiplex PCR reads, yields one record per CDR3 protein. The repertoire holds around 450,000 distinct CDR3 sequences, with approximately 21% as singletons. The J segment lost 3 bases and the V segment lost 5 bases, leaving 4 bases of the junction unmatched. Per the germline V gene, CDR1 is SGHTA and CDR2 is FQGTGA. The CDR3 length is 14 residues. These data originate in a study of regulatory T cells in long-lasting Graves disease. Study results and limitations: Whereas 1,000 or so public clonotypes were shared by new patients, persistent patients shared more, at around 2,700.

Noted time point: persistent/refractory GD, antithyroid drugs over 5 years with positive TRAb. Preparation of the TCR library used RNA extracted from PBMCs. Around 9 milliliters of peripheral blood were drawn into EDTA tubes. The V gene is TRBV7-3, the J gene TRBJ1-1, with TRBD1 matching over 9 bases. The specimen was peripheral blood mononuclear cells (PBMCs), collected when the disease was refractory, from a patient treated with antithyroid drugs. The receptor's source is a female donor with Graves disease. CDR3 amino acids: CASSTGGRDTEAFF. DNA for the CDR3: TGTGCCAGCAGCACAGGGGGCCGGGACACTGAAGCTTTCTTT.